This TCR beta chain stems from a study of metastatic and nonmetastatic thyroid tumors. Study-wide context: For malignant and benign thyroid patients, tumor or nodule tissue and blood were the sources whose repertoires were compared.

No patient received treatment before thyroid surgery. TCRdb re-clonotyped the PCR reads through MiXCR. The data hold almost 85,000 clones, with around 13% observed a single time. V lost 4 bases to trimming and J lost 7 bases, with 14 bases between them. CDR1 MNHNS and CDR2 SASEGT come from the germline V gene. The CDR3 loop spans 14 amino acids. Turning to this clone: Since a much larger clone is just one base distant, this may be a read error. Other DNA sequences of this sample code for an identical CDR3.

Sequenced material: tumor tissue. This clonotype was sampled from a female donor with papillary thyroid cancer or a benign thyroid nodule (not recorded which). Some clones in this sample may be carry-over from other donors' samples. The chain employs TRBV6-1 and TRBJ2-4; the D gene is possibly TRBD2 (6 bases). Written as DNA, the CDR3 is TGTGCCAGCAGTGTGGGAGGTCCGGGGAACATTCAGTACTTC. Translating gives CASSVGGPGNIQYF.